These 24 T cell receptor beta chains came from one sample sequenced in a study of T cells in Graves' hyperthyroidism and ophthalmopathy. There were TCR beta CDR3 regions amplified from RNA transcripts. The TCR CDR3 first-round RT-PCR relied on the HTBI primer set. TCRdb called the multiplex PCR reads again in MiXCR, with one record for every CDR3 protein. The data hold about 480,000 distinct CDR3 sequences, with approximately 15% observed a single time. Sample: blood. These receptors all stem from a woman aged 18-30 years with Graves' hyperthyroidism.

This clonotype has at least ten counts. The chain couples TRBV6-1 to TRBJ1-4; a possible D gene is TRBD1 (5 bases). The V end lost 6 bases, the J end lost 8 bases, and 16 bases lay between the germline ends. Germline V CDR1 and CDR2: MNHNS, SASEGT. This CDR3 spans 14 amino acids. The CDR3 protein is CASSARERWEKLFF. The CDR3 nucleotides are TGTGCCAGCAGCGCCAGGGAACGGTGGGAAAAACTGTTTTTT.

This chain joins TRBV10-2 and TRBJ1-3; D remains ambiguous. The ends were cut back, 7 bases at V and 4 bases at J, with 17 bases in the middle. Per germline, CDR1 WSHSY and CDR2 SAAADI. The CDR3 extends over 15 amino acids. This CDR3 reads CASKVDGRSGNTIYF. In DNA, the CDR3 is TGCGCCAGCAAGGTAGACGGCCGATCGGGAAACACCATATATTTT.

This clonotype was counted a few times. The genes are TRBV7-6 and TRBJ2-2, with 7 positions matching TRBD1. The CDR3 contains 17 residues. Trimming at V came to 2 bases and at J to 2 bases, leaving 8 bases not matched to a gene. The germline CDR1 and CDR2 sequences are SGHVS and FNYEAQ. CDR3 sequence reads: CASSLKNKGANTGELFF. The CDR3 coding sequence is TGTGCCAGCAGCTTAAAAAATAAGGGGGCTAACACCGGGGAGCTGTTTTTT.

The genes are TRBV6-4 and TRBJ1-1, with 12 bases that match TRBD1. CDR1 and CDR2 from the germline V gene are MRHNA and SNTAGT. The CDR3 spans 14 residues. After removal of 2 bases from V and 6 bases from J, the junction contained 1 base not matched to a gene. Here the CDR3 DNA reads TGTGCCAGCAGTGACGGGACAGGGGGCTCTGAAGCTTTCTTT. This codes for CASSDGTGGSEAFF.

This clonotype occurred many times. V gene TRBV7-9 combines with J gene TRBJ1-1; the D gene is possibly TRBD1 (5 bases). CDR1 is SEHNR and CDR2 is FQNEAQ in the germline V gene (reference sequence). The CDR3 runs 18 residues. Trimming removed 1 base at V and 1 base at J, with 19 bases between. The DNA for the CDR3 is TGTGCCAGCAGCTTAGGGTCCAGGGTCGGTGTAGGGAACACTGAAGCTTTCTTT. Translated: CASSLGSRVGVGNTEAFF.

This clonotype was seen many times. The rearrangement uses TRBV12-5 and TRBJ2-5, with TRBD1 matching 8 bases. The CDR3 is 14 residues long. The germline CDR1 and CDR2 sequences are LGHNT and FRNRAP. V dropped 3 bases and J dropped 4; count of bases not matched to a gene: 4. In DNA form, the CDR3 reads TGTGCTAGTGGTTTCCGGACAGGGCTAGAGACCCAGTACTTC. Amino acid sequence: CASGFRTGLETQYF.

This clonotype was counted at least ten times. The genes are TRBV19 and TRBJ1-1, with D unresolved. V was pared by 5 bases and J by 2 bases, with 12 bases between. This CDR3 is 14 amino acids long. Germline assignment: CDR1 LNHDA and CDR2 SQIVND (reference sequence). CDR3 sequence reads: CASSPAFSNTEAFF. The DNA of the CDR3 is TGTGCCAGTAGTCCGGCCTTTTCCAACACTGAAGCTTTCTTT.

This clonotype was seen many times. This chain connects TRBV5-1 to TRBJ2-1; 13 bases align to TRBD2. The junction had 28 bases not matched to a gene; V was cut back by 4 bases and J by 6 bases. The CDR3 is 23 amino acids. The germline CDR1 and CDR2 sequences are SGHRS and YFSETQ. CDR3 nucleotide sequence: TGCGCCAGCAGCCTCAGACTAGCGGGAGGCCCCCCGACTACTTGGACCCGGGGCAATGAGCAGTTCTTC. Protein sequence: CASSLRLAGGPPTTWTRGNEQFF.

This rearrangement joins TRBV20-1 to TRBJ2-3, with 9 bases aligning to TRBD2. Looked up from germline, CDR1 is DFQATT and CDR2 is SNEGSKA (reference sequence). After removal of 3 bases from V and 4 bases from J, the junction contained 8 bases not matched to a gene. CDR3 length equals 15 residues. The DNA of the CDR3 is TGCAGTGCTAGGGGAGCGGGACTAGCCTCAGATACGCAGTATTTT. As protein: CSARGAGLASDTQYF.

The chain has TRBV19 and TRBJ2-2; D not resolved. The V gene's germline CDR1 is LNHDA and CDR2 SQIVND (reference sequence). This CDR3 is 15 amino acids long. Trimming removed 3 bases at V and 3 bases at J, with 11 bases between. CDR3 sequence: CASSMISKDTGELFF. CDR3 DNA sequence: TGTGCCAGTAGTATGATTAGTAAAGACACCGGGGAGCTGTTTTTT.

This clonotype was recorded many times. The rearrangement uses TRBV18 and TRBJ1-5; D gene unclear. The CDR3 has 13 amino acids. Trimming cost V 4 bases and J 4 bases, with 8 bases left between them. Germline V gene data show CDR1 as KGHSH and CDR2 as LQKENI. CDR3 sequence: CASSLQQNQPQHF. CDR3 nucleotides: TGTGCCAGCTCACTACAGCAGAATCAGCCCCAGCATTTT.

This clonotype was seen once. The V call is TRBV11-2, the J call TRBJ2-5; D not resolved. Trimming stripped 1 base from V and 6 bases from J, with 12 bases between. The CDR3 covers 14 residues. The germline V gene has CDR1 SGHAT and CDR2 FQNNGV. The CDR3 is CASSLGPPGQTQYF. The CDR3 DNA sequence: TGTGCCAGCAGCTTAGGCCCCCCGGGTCAGACCCAGTACTTC.

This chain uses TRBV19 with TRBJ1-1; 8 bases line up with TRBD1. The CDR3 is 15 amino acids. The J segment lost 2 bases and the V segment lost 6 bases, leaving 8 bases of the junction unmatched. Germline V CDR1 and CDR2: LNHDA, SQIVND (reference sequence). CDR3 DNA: TGTGCCAGTAGCACCGGGACAGGCTACAACACTGAAGCTTTCTTT. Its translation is CASSTGTGYNTEAFF.

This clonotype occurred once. Written as DNA, the CDR3 is TGCAGTGCTAGAGGGGCCAGGGAGAGGACCTACGAGCAGTACTTC. This gives the protein CSARGARERTYEQYF. The chain is built from TRBV20-1 and TRBJ2-7; either TRBD1 or TRBD2 may fit D (5 bases each). The CDR3 runs to 15 residues. The V end was cut by 1 base, the J end by 2 bases, with 15 bases between. The germline V gene encodes CDR1 DFQATT and CDR2 SNEGSKA (reference sequence).

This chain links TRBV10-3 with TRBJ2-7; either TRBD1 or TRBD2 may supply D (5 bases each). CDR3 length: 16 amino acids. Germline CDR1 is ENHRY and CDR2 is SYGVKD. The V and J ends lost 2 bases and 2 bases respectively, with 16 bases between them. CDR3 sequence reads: CAISEPARDPPYEQYF. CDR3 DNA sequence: TGTGCCATCAGTGAGCCGGCCCGGGACCCCCCCTACGAGCAGTACTTC.

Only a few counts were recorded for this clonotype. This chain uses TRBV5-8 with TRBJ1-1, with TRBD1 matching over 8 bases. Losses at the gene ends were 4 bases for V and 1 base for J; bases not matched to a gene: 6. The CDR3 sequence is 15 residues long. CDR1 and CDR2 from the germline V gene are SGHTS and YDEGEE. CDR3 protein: CASSLETGANTEAFF. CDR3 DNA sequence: TGTGCCAGCAGCCTCGAGACAGGGGCGAACACTGAAGCTTTCTTT.

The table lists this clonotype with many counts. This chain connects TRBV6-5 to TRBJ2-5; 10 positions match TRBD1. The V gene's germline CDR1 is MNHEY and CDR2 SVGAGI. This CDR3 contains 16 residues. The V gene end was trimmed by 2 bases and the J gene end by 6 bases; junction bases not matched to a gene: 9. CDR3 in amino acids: CASSYGRQGAGKTQYF. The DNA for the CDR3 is TGTGCCAGCAGTTACGGACGACAGGGGGCCGGGAAGACCCAGTACTTC.

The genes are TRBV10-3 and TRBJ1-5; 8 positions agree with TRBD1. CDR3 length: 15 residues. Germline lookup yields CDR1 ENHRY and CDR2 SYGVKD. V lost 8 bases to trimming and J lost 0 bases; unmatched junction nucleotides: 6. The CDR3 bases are TGTGCCATCGCCCCGGGACAGGATAGCAATCAGCCCCAGCATTTT. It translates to CAIAPGQDSNQPQHF.

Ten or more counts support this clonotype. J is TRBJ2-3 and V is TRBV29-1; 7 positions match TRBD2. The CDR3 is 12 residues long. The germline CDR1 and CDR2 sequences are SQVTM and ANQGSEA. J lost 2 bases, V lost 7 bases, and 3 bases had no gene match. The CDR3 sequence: CSGGLLTDTQYF. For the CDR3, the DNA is TGCAGCGGGGGACTACTCACAGATACGCAGTATTTT.

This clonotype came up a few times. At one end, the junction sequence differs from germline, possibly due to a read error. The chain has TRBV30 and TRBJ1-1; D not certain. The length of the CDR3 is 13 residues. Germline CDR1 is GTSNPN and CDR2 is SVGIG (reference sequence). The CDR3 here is CAWSAFMNAEAFF. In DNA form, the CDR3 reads TGTGCCTGGAGTGCTTTCATGAACGCTGAAGCTTTCTTT.

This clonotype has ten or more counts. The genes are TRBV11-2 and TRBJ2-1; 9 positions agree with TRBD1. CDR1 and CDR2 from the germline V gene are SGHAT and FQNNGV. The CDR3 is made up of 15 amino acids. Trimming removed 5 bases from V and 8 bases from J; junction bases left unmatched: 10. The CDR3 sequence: CASSTRGQGSDEQFF. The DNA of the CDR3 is TGTGCCAGCAGCACCCGGGGACAGGGTAGCGATGAGCAGTTCTTC.

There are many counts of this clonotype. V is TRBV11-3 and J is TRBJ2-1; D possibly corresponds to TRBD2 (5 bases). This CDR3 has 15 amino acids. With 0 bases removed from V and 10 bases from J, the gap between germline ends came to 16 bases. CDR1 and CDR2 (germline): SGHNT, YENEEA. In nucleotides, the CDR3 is TGTGCCAGCAGCTTAGATTCGGCTAGCTTTTTAGAGCAGTTCTTC. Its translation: CASSLDSASFLEQFF.

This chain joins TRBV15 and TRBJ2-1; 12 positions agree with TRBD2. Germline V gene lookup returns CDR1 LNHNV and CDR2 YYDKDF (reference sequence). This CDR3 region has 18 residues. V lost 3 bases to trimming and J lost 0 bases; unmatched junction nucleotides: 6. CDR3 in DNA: TGTGCCACCAGCAGGACTAGCGGGAGCTTGAGCTCCTACAATGAGCAGTTCTTC. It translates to CATSRTSGSLSSYNEQFF.

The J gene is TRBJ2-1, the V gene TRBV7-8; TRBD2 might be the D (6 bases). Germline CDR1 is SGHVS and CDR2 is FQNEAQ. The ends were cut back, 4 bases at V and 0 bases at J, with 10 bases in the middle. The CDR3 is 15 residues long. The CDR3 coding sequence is TGTGCCAGCAGCTGGGAGGTGAGCTCCTACAATGAGCAGTTCTTC. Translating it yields CASSWEVSSYNEQFF.